This TCR beta chain comes out of a study of blood T cells in healthy people across ages. Study observations and caveats: Roughly linear declines in TCR beta diversity per million T cells occurred with age.

The CDR3 is 16 residues long. CDR1 LGHNA and CDR2 YNFKEQ come from the germline V gene. V lost 0 bases to trimming and J lost 0 bases, with 12 bases between them. The second PCR ran about 6 to 11 cycles with a sample-barcoded 5' primer and J-beta primers. TCRdb used MiXCR to reprocess the 5' RACE reads, holding one entry per CDR3 protein. The sample lists approximately 2,000,000 distinct CDR3 sequences; approximately 40% were seen once. At least 5.5 micrograms of total RNA were extracted per sample. In regard to this clonotype: Its antigen is currently unknown.

The chain combines TRBV4-2 with TRBJ2-7, with D possibly being TRBD2 (5 bases). This clonotype originated in a human donor in good health. The sequenced material came from blood. The CDR3 sequence is CASSQEGASYSYEQYF. As DNA, the CDR3 is TGTGCCAGCAGCCAAGAGGGAGCCTCCTACTCCTACGAGCAGTACTTC.